This is a list of T cell receptor beta chains from one sample in a study of blood T cell repertoires in COVID-19. The assay was immunoSEQ multiplex PCR, and TCRdb's table has in-frame clones only and misses some. The profile covers roughly 170,000 clones, with less than 85% appearing a single time and 7% to 10% taken by the ten largest. Sequencing was performed on peripheral blood. These receptors were obtained from a woman aged 55-69 years with COVID-19, enrolled during active disease. CDR3s include the opening cysteine and the closing phenylalanine or tryptophan. A D gene is named only where the DNA matches it firmly. Where a row states a size, it is once, few, many or the class of an expanded clone; other rows omit it.

v_call	d_call	clone_size	j_call	cdr3_nt	cdr3_aa
TRBV19	-	-	TRBJ2-7	TGTGCCAGTAGTCCTTCGACAATCTCCTACGAGCAGTACTTC	CASSPSTISYEQYF
TRBV6-5	TRBD1	-	TRBJ1-5	TGTGCCAGCAGCCCGGGACAGAATAGCAATCAGCCCCAGCATTTT	CASSPGQNSNQPQHF
TRBV28	-	few	TRBJ2-7	TGTGCCAGCAGAGTTGTCACAGGGCTCGAAGACGAGCAGTACTTC	CASRVVTGLEDEQYF
TRBV12-3/TRBV12-4	-	-	TRBJ2-3	TGTGCCACCACGCCAGGCACAGATACGCAGTATTTT	CATTPGTDTQYF
TRBV28	-	-	TRBJ1-5	TGTGCCAGCAGTTTACAGGGCGGTCCCAATCAGCCCCAGCATTTT	CASSLQGGPNQPQHF
TRBV4-1	-	-	TRBJ2-1	TGCGCCAGCAGCCAAGGAGGGACACATTACAATGAGCAGTTCTTC	CASSQGGTHYNEQFF
TRBV5-6	TRBD2	-	TRBJ2-3	TGTGCCAGCAGCTTGTTCGCTAGCGGGGGTACAGATACGCAGTATTTT	CASSLFASGGTDTQYF
TRBV6-4	TRBD1	-	TRBJ1-2	TGTGCCAGCAGTGACAGGACAGGCGGTGGCTACACCTTC	CASSDRTGGGYTF
TRBV18	TRBD2	-	TRBJ2-3	TGTGCCAGTCTAGCGGGGGGCACAGATACGCAGTATTTT	CASLAGGTDTQYF
TRBV7-3	-	-	TRBJ2-3	TGTGCCAGCGGCCGGGACACAGATACGCAGTATTTT	CASGRDTDTQYF
TRBV6-8	TRBD1	-	TRBJ2-2	TGTGCCAGCAGTCCCATTAGGGGGCGGGGGGAGCTGTTTTTT	CASSPIRGRGELFF
TRBV28	-	-	TRBJ1-5	TGTGCCAGCACCACACCCCAGAATCAGCCCCAGCATTTT	CASTTPQNQPQHF
TRBV3-1/TRBV3-2	TRBD1	-	TRBJ2-2	TGTGCCAGCAGGCCGGGACAGGGGGCGGTTACCGGGGAGCTGTTTTTT	CASRPGQGAVTGELFF
TRBV5-1	-	once	TRBJ2-5	TGCGCCAGCAGCTTGGCGATGGGGCCGGAGACCCAGTACTTC	CASSLAMGPETQYF